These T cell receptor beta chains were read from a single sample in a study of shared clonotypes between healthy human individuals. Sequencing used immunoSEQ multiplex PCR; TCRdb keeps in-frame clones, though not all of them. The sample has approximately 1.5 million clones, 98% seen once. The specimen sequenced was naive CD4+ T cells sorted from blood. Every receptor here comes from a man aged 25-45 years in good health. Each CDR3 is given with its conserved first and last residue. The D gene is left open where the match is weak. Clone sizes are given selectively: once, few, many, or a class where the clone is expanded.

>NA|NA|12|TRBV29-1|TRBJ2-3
TGCAGCGTTGAGGTAGGGGCAGATACGCAGTATTTT
CSVEVGADTQYF
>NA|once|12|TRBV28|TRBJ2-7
TGTGCCAGCAGTTTGCGCGGGCTCGAGCAGTACTTC
CASSLRGLEQYF
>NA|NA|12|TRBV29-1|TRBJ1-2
TGCAGCGTTGAAGGTCCAGGGCATGGCTACACCTTC
CSVEGPGHGYTF
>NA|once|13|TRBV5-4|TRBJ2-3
TGTGCCAGCAGAACATTAAAGACAGATACGCAGTATTTT
CASRTLKTDTQYF
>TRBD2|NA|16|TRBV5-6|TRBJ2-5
TGTGCCAGCAGCTTGAGGACTAGCGGGAGTCTAGAGACCCAGTACTTC
CASSLRTSGSLETQYF
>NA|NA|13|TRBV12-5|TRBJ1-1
TGTGCTAGTGGTGAACAGGGGAACACTGAAGCTTTCTTT
CASGEQGNTEAFF
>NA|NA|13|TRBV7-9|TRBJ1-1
TGTGCCAGCAGTCCAAACGAGAACACTGAAGCTTTCTTT
CASSPNENTEAFF
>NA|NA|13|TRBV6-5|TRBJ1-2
TGTGCCAGCAGTCTTCGGGAGGACTATGGCTACACCTTC
CASSLREDYGYTF
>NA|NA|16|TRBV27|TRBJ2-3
TGTGCCAGCAGTTTCCGCGGGCGGGGCAGCACAGATACGCAGTATTTT
CASSFRGRGSTDTQYF
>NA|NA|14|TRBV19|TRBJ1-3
TGTGCCAGTAGGTCACACGTCTCTGGAAACACCATATATTTT
CASRSHVSGNTIYF
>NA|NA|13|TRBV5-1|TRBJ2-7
TGCGCCAGCAGGTTGAGGGGGAACGAGGAGCAGTACTTC
CASRLRGNEEQYF
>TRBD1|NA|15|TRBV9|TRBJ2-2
TGTGCCAGCAGCGTGACAGGGTCGGACACCGGGGAGCTGTTTTTT
CASSVTGSDTGELFF
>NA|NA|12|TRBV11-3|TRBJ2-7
TGTGCCAGCAGCCAAAGACCCTACGAGCAGTACTTC
CASSQRPYEQYF
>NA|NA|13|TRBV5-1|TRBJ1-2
TGCGCCAGCAGCTTGGACATTAGCTTTGGCTACACCTTC
CASSLDISFGYTF
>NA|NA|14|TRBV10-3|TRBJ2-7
TGTGCCATCAGTGAGGCAGGGAGGCACAACGAGCAGTACTTC
CAISEAGRHNEQYF
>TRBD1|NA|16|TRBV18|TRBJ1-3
TGTGCCAGCTCACCATACCCACAGGGGGCTGGAAACACCATATATTTT
CASSPYPQGAGNTIYF
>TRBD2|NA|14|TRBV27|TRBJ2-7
TGTGCCAGTTTCGCGGGAGCCGGGGCGTACGAGCAGTACTTC
CASFAGAGAYEQYF
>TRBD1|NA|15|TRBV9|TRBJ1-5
TGTGCCAGCAGCGTAAGTGGGGACAGGGATCAGCCCCAGCATTTT
CASSVSGDRDQPQHF
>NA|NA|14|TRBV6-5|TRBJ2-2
TGTGCCAGCACCATTCCGGGACAATCCGGGGAGCTGTTTTTT
CASTIPGQSGELFF
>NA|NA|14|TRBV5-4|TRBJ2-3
TGTGCCAGCAGCTTGATTCGGAACACAGATACGCAGTATTTT
CASSLIRNTDTQYF
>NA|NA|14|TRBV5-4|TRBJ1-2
TGTGCCAGCAGCGGTAGACAGGATTACCATGGCTACACCTTC
CASSGRQDYHGYTF
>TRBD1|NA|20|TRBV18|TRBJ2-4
TGTGCCAGCTCACCGGTTGGGGCAGGGGGCAGGGGACGAGCCAAAAACATTCAGTACTTC
CASSPVGAGGRGRAKNIQYF
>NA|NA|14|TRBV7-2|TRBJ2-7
TGTGCCAGCAGCTTACACCCGAACTCCTACGAGCAGTACTTC
CASSLHPNSYEQYF
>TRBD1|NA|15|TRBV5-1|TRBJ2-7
TGCGCCAGCAGCAACACCGGGACAGGGGGCTCGCGGCAGTACTTC
CASSNTGTGGSRQYF
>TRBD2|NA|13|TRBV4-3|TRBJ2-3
TGCGCCAGCAGCCAAGGGGGGGGGACTACAGTGTATTTT
CASSQGGGTTVYF
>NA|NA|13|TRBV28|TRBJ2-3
TGTGCCAGCAGTTTGGTGGGCACAGATACGCAGTATTTT
CASSLVGTDTQYF
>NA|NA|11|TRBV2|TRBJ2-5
TGTGCCAGCGGGCGGAGGGAGACCCAGTACTTC
CASGRRETQYF
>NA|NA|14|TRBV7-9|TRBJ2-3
TGTGCCAGCGATCAGGAGGCCTCCACAGATACGCAGTATTTT
CASDQEASTDTQYF
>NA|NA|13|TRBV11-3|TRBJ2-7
TGTGCCAGCAGCAGGGGGTCTGTCAACGAGCAGTACTTC
CASSRGSVNEQYF
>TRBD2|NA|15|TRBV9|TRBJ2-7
TGTGCCAGCAGCGCCGGGACTAGCGGTCTCTACGAGCAGTACTTC
CASSAGTSGLYEQYF
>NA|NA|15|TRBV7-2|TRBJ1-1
TGTGCCAGCAGCATCCGGGTAGGTTTTAACACTGAAGCTTTCTTT
CASSIRVGFNTEAFF
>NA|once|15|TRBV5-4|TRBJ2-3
TGTGCCAGCAGCCCAGGGGGGGCGAATTCAGATACGCAGTATTTT
CASSPGGANSDTQYF
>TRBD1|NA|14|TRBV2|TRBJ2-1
TGTGCCAGCAGGGAACACAGGGGGCGGGATGAGCAGTTCTTC
CASREHRGRDEQFF
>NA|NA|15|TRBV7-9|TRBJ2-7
TGTGCCAGCAGCGACGAGACAACCGACTCCTACGAGCAGTACTTC
CASSDETTDSYEQYF
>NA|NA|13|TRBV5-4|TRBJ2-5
TGTGCCAGCACCCAGGGTGCGGGAGAGACCCAGTACTTC
CASTQGAGETQYF
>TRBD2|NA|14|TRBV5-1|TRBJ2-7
TGCGCCAGCAGCTTGGAGCGGGATGTCGACGAGCAGTACTTC
CASSLERDVDEQYF
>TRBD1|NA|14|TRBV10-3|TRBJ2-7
TGTGCCATCAGCCCAGACAGGGCTTCCTACGAGCAGTACTTC
CAISPDRASYEQYF
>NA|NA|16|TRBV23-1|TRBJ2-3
TGCGCCAGCAGTCCCGGGAATACATGCCCCGCAGATACGCAGTATTTT
CASSPGNTCPADTQYF
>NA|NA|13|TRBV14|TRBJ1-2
TGTGCCAGCAGCCAAGATCGACGAGGGAGCTACACCTTC
CASSQDRRGSYTF
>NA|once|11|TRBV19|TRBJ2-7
TGTGCCAGTCACCAATCCTACGAGCAGTACTTC
CASHQSYEQYF
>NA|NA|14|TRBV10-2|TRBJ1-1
TGCGCCAGCAGTGGAGGGACGACGAACACTGAAGCTTTCTTT
CASSGGTTNTEAFF
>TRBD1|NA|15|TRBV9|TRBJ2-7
TGTGCCAGCAGCGTCTCCGGGACAGCCTCCTACGAGCAGTACTTC
CASSVSGTASYEQYF
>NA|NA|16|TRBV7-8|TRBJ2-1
TGTGCCAGCAGCCGACAGATACTTAGCTCCTACAATGAGCAGTTCTTC
CASSRQILSSYNEQFF
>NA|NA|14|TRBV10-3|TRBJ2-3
TGTGCCATCAGTGAGGGGCGCGGCCCAGATACGCAGTATTTT
CAISEGRGPDTQYF
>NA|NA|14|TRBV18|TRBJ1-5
TGTGCCAGCTCACGGGACACTGGAAATCAGCCCCAGCATTTT
CASSRDTGNQPQHF
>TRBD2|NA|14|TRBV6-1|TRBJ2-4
TGTGCCAGCGGTTGGACTAGCGGTAAAAACATTCAGTACTTC
CASGWTSGKNIQYF
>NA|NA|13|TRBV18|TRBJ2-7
TGTGCCAGCTCACAACTCCAGGGCTACGAGCAGTACTTC
CASSQLQGYEQYF